What follows are 26 T cell receptor beta chains derived from one specimen sequenced in a study of shared clonotypes between healthy human individuals. Produced via immunoSEQ multiplex PCR; TCRdb's table is partial and in-frame only. The sample has millions of clones, approximately 94% seen once. Positively selected for CCR7, the CD45RO-negative cells used as naive CD8 cells excluded terminally differentiated effector memory CD45RA+ cells. Input material: naive CD8+ T cells from PBMCs. The origin of the receptors is a man younger than 30 in good health. Some clones in this sample may be carry-over from other donors' samples.

The chain couples TRBV27 to TRBJ2-5; maybe TRBD1 (6 bases). Trimming took 2 bases from V and 3 from J, leaving 10 bases between them. Germline-derived CDR1 and CDR2 are MNHEY and SMNVEV (reference sequence). There are 14 residues in the CDR3. The CDR3 protein is CASSLSRGEETQYF. The CDR3 nucleotides are TGTGCCAGCAGTTTAAGCAGGGGCGAAGAGACCCAGTACTTC.

The rearrangement uses TRBV20-1 and TRBJ1-1, with TRBD1 matching 8 bases. CDR3 length: 11 amino acids. Germline CDR1 reads DFQATT; CDR2 reads SNEGSKA (reference sequence). DNA of the CDR3: TGCAGCGGACAGGGAGGCACTGAAGCTTTCTTT. It specifies CSGQGGTEAFF.

CDR3 bases: TGTGCCAGCAGTTTATCCCTACTACCGGAACGGGGTGGCTACACCTTC. Protein: CASSLSLLPERGGYTF. The chain joins TRBV28 to TRBJ1-2; D is uncertain. CDR3 length: 16 residues. The germline CDR1 and CDR2 sequences are MDHEN and SYDVKM. V gave up 1 base and J gave up 7 bases, with 19 bases separating them.

This clone was counted a few times. The chain uses TRBV7-9 and TRBJ1-2; D ambiguous. Germline CDR1 SEHNR, CDR2 FQNEAQ (reference sequence). Trimming removed 6 bases at V and 4 bases at J, with 9 bases between. There are 12 residues in the CDR3. The CDR3 nucleotides read TGTGCCAGCAGTACGGACCTCTATGGCTACACCTTC. Protein product: CASSTDLYGYTF.

The J gene is TRBJ1-5, the V gene TRBV19; D gene uncertain. This CDR3 is 16 amino acids long. In germline, CDR1 is LNHDA, CDR2 SQIVND (reference sequence). Trimming left V 5 bases short and J 3 bases short, with 17 bases between. The CDR3 is CASSPLGLTVNQPQHF. The DNA for the CDR3 is TGTGCCAGTAGTCCCTTAGGGTTAACGGTCAATCAGCCCCAGCATTTT. Filled out from reference TRBV19 and TRBJ1-5, the complete variable domain reads DGGITQSPKYLFRKEGQNVTLSCEQNLNHDAMYWYRQDPGQGLRLIYYSQIVNDFQKGDIAEGYSVSREKKESFPLTVTSAQKNPTAFYLCASSPLGLTVNQPQHFGDGTRLSIL.

The gene calls are TRBV28 and TRBJ2-5; D gene unclear. The germline V gene encodes CDR1 MDHEN and CDR2 SYDVKM. The CDR3 has 14 amino acids. V was clipped by 2 bases and J by 1 base, with 8 bases between them. CDR3 sequence: CASSLGPGQETQYF. As DNA, the CDR3 is TGTGCCAGCAGTTTAGGTCCAGGCCAAGAGACCCAGTACTTC.

Of note for this clone: Other DNA sequences in the sample encode the same CDR3. This sequence joins TRBV28 and TRBJ2-5, with D hard to call. V gave up 3 bases and J gave up 5 bases, with 7 bases separating them. Germline lookup yields CDR1 MDHEN and CDR2 SYDVKM. This CDR3 has 12 amino acids. For the CDR3, the DNA is TGTGCCAGCAGTTTTGGGAAGGAGACCCAGTACTTC. It codes for CASSFGKETQYF.

This sequence joins TRBV30 and TRBJ2-2, with 7 bases fitting TRBD2. The CDR3 has 15 amino acids. The germline V gene encodes CDR1 GTSNPN and CDR2 SVGIG (reference sequence). Trimming at V came to 2 bases and at J to 0 bases, leaving 3 bases not matched to a gene. CDR3 in amino acids: CAWSSGRANTGELFF. The CDR3 DNA is TGTGCCTGGAGTTCAGGGAGGGCGAACACCGGGGAGCTGTTTTTT.

This chain connects TRBV27 to TRBJ2-7; 9 positions match TRBD2. Germline V gene data show CDR1 as MNHEY and CDR2 as SMNVEV (reference sequence). With V trimmed by 8 bases and J by 4 bases, 3 bases remained unmatched. The CDR3 spans 12 residues. CDR3 in DNA: TGTGCCAGCCGGACTAGCGCGTACGAGCAGTACTTC. It is translated as CASRTSAYEQYF.

Only one count was recorded for this clone. The chain combines TRBV10-3 with TRBJ2-1; no reliable D call. The CDR3 runs to 13 residues. Germline loops: CDR1 ENHRY, CDR2 SYGVKD. With 0 bases removed from V and 7 bases from J, the gap between germline ends came to 7 bases. CDR3 nucleotides: TGTGCCATCAGTGAGTCCTCCAGGAATGAGCAGTTCTTC. As protein: CAISESSRNEQFF.

V is TRBV20-1 and J is TRBJ2-3, with D unclear. The CDR3 has 9 amino acids. Germline V lookup: CDR1 DFQATT, CDR2 SNEGSKA (reference sequence). The ends were cut back, 1 base at V and 10 bases at J, with 3 bases in the middle. CDR3 amino acids: CSARAAQYF. The CDR3 region has the DNA TGCAGTGCTAGAGCGGCGCAGTATTTT.

This sequence joins TRBV9 and TRBJ1-2; D is perhaps TRBD1 (6 bases). V was shortened by 3 bases and J by 3 bases, with 18 bases between the two germline ends. The CDR3 covers 16 residues. Germline V gene data show CDR1 as SGDLS and CDR2 as YYNGEE. In DNA form, the CDR3 reads TGTGCCAGCAGCGCAGGGGACCGGGGGAGAGACTATGGCTACACCTTC. Its protein product is CASSAGDRGRDYGYTF.

This sequence joins TRBV29-1 and TRBJ1-2, with D possibly TRBD1 on 6 matching bases. Trimming removed 5 bases at V and 5 bases at J, with 12 bases between. Germline V CDR1 and CDR2: SQVTM, ANQGSEA. The CDR3 totals 12 residues. CDR3 nucleotide sequence: TGCAGCGTTCCAGGACAGATATATGGCTACACCTTC. This encodes CSVPGQIYGYTF.

This chain joins TRBV2 and TRBJ2-7; 10 bases map to TRBD2. The CDR3 sequence is 14 residues long. V was pared by 7 bases and J by 3 bases, with 6 bases of the junction left unmatched. Germline V CDR1 and CDR2: SNHLY, FYNNEI. This CDR3 is CASTAGGIYYEQYF. CDR3 sequence (DNA): TGTGCCAGCACAGCGGGAGGGATCTACTACGAGCAGTACTTC.

V is TRBV15 and J is TRBJ1-1; no definite D call. The germline V gene encodes CDR1 LNHNV and CDR2 YYDKDF (reference sequence). Trimming left V 5 bases short and J 4 bases short, with 11 bases between. The CDR3 spans 13 residues. CDR3 residues: CATSEGSGTEAFF. In DNA, the CDR3 is TGTGCCACCAGCGAGGGTAGTGGCACTGAAGCTTTCTTT.

The chain recombines TRBV28 with TRBJ1-4; no definite D call. The germline V and J ends were trimmed by 7 bases and 4 bases, with 13 bases remaining between them. This CDR3 is built from 14 residues. In germline, CDR1 is MDHEN, CDR2 SYDVKM. CDR3 residues: CASTPWTSNEKLFF. CDR3 nucleotides: TGTGCCAGCACCCCATGGACGAGTAATGAAAAACTGTTTTTT.

The genes are TRBV4-1 and TRBJ2-5; the match to TRBD2 covers 10 bases. Trimming cost V 4 bases and J 5 bases; bases outside gene matches: 13. This CDR3 is 17 amino acids long. Germline V gene lookup returns CDR1 MGHRA and CDR2 YSYEKL. DNA for the CDR3: TGCGCCAGCAGCCCTAGGGGGTCTAGCGGGAGTTGGGAGACCCAGTACTTC. Its protein product is CASSPRGSSGSWETQYF.

V gene TRBV13 combines with J gene TRBJ2-3; D unclear. Germline CDR1 PRHDT, CDR2 FYEKMQ (reference sequence). The CDR3 covers 17 residues. V was trimmed by 4 bases and J by 2 bases, leaving 19 bases between them. The CDR3 protein is CASSSPSQTPPTDTQYF. The CDR3 nucleotides are TGTGCCAGCAGCTCACCAAGCCAGACGCCTCCCACAGATACGCAGTATTTT.

Worth noting for this clone: The sample has other DNA sequences that encode this CDR3 too. The V call is TRBV18, the J call TRBJ2-5, with D unresolved. The CDR3 loop spans 13 amino acids. The V end was cut by 3 bases, the J end by 5 bases, with 10 bases between. CDR1 and CDR2 from the germline V gene are KGHSH and LQKENI. DNA of the CDR3: TGTGCCAGCTCACCTTCTGGCAGGGAGACCCAGTACTTC. This translates into CASSPSGRETQYF.

This clone came up a few times. The V gene is TRBV4-3, the J gene TRBJ1-1; 10 positions match TRBD1. Looked up from germline, CDR1 is LGHNA and CDR2 is YSLEER. CDR3 length: 15 amino acids. Germline trimming cut 2 bases from V and 4 bases from J; bases unmatched to any gene: 4. In DNA, the CDR3 is TGCGCCAGCAGCCAAAGCGGGACAGGGGTCACTGAAGCTTTCTTT. Its translation is CASSQSGTGVTEAFF.

On this clone: Because the CDR3's place on the DNA is in doubt, the DNA is left out and the CDR3 is given as listed by TCRdb. This chain joins TRBV7-9 and TRBJ2-1. Per germline, CDR1 SEHNR and CDR2 FQNEAQ (reference sequence). The CDR3 is 13 residues long, counting both termini. Here the CDR3 reads CASSFYFGNEQFF.

This rearrangement joins TRBV6-5 to TRBJ2-1; 12 bases agree with TRBD2. Germline CDR1 MNHEY, CDR2 SVGAGI. The CDR3 length is 15 residues. V lost 6 bases to trimming and J lost 6 bases; unmatched junction nucleotides: 6. DNA for the CDR3: TGTGCCAGCAGCCAGACTAGCGGGAGAATCAATGAGCAGTTCTTC. It encodes CASSQTSGRINEQFF.

The chain employs TRBV11-2 and TRBJ2-7, with D maybe TRBD1 (6 bases). The germline V gene encodes CDR1 SGHAT and CDR2 FQNNGV. V was clipped by 5 bases and J by 6 bases, with 17 bases between them. This CDR3 is built from 14 residues. CDR3 in DNA: TGTGCCAGCAGCATGTTAATGGGGGCCAGCGAGCAGTACTTC. Amino acid sequence: CASSMLMGASEQYF.

CDR3 in amino acids: CASSLGRVKNIQYF. Written as DNA, the CDR3 is TGTGCCAGCAGCTTAGGGAGGGTCAAAAACATTCAGTACTTC. The chain links TRBV7-8 to TRBJ2-4, with a possible D match to TRBD2 (6 bases). Looked up from germline, CDR1 is SGHVS and CDR2 is FQNEAQ. This CDR3 contains 14 residues. Trimming removed 1 base from V and 3 bases from J, with 7 bases in between.

The chain employs TRBV27 and TRBJ2-2, with 7 positions matching TRBD1. CDR3 size: 16 residues. J lost 1 base, V lost 3 bases, and 5 bases had no gene match. Per the germline V gene, CDR1 is MNHEY and CDR2 is SMNVEV (reference sequence). CDR3: CASSFHRGRNTGELFF. For the CDR3, the DNA is TGTGCCAGCAGTTTCCACAGGGGTAGGAACACCGGGGAGCTGTTTTTT.

This chain joins TRBV27 and TRBJ1-4; no clear D. Germline V gene sequence: CDR1 MNHEY, CDR2 SMNVEV (reference sequence). CDR3 length: 14 residues. Between the trimmed V and J ends, which lost 5 bases and 3 bases, there was a span of 10 bases. This CDR3 reads CASSPIPSNEKLFF. In DNA, the CDR3 is TGTGCCAGCAGTCCTATACCGTCTAATGAAAAACTGTTTTTT.